These 19 T cell receptor beta chains originate from one sample sequenced in a study of lymphopenia after photon versus proton radiotherapy. The assay was immunoSEQ multiplex PCR, and TCRdb's table has in-frame clones only and misses some. The repertoire holds tens of thousands of clones, with around four fifths as singletons. This material consisted of peripheral blood, taken from a patient treated with proton-based radiotherapy. All receptors derive from a man aged 60 to 75 with pancreatic cancer.

The chain links TRBV5-4 to TRBJ1-3; 7 nucleotides match TRBD1. Trimming took 0 bases from V and 9 from J; bases not matched to a gene: 9. Germline loops: CDR1 SGHNT, CDR2 YYREEE (reference sequence). There are 15 residues in the CDR3. The CDR3 sequence: CASSLDRGLGGTIYF. Written as DNA, the CDR3 is TGTGCCAGCAGCTTGGACAGGGGCCTTGGGGGCACCATATATTTT.

This rearrangement joins TRBV14 to TRBJ2-3; 7 bases are a match to TRBD1. Germline CDR1 is SGHDN and CDR2 is FVKESK. J gave up 1 base and V 0 bases, and 13 bases lay outside the gene matches. CDR3 length: 19 amino acids. The CDR3 loop reads CASSQDLVAGGLRTDTQYF. The CDR3 region has the DNA TGTGCCAGCAGCCAAGATCTTGTGGCAGGGGGATTACGCACAGATACGCAGTATTTT.

The CDR3 coding sequence is TGCGCCAGCAGCCCCTCCCCCGGGACTAGCGGGACGGCCCAGTACTTC. As protein: CASSPSPGTSGTAQYF. The chain links TRBV5-1 to TRBJ2-5, with 13 nucleotides matching TRBD2. Germline V gives CDR1 SGHRS, CDR2 YFSETQ. V shed 4 bases and J 9 bases; nucleotides not matched to a gene: 12. The CDR3 totals 16 residues.

J is TRBJ2-1 and V is TRBV2, with a weak D call TRBD1 (5 bases). Germline values: CDR1 SNHLY, CDR2 FYNNEI. The CDR3 is 13 residues long. V was shortened by 8 bases and J by 7 bases, with 15 bases between the two germline ends. For the CDR3, the DNA is TGTGCCAGCGCCGACAGCTATGGAAATGAGCAGTTCTTC. Protein product: CASADSYGNEQFF.

The rearrangement uses TRBV25-1 and TRBJ2-1; D is perhaps TRBD2 (5 bases). V was clipped by 5 bases and J by 5 bases, with 16 bases between them. In germline, CDR1 is MGHDK, CDR2 SYGVNS. The CDR3 consists of 15 residues. In DNA form, the CDR3 reads TGTGCCAGCAGTCCTCGGTTTAGCGAAAACAATGAGCAGTTCTTC. Translation: CASSPRFSENNEQFF.

The J gene is TRBJ1-1, the V gene TRBV18; D gene unclear. The CDR3 totals 13 residues. Germline assignment: CDR1 KGHSH and CDR2 LQKENI. Trimming took 2 bases from V and 1 from J, leaving 5 bases between them. The CDR3 bases are TGTGCCAGCTCACCAAGCGGGAACACTGAAGCTTTCTTT. It yields the protein CASSPSGNTEAFF.

The chain carries TRBV6-5 and TRBJ2-3; no definite D call. Trimming removed 4 bases at V and 6 bases at J, with 14 bases between. This CDR3 comprises 14 residues. Germline CDR1 and CDR2: MNHEY and SVGAGI. The CDR3 DNA reads TGTGCCAGCAGTTCCGGGCCGTCATTCGATACGCAGTATTTT. This sequence encodes CASSSGPSFDTQYF.

This clone came up once. The gene calls are TRBV14 and TRBJ2-7; D is perhaps TRBD1 (6 bases). CDR1 is SGHDN, CDR2 FVKESK, per germline. V was clipped by 0 bases and J by 2 bases, with 11 bases between them. The CDR3 loop spans 15 amino acids. The CDR3 DNA sequence: TGTGCCAGCAGCCAAGATACAGGGCTTACCTACGAGCAGTACTTC. Protein: CASSQDTGLTYEQYF.

This chain links TRBV4-2 with TRBJ1-2; 9 bases are shared with TRBD1. The germline V gene encodes CDR1 LGHNA and CDR2 YNFKEQ. The trim removed 1 base at V and 7 bases at J, leaving 7 bases unmatched. The CDR3 contains 15 residues. The CDR3 region is CASSQGLGQGFGYTF. CDR3 DNA: TGTGCCAGCAGCCAAGGGTTAGGACAGGGGTTTGGCTACACCTTC.

The chain links TRBV30 to TRBJ2-3; 7 bases are a match to TRBD2. Trimming at V came to 3 bases and at J to 2 bases, leaving 8 bases not matched to a gene. CDR1 and CDR2 (germline): GTSNPN, SVGIG (reference sequence). The CDR3 runs 15 residues. The DNA for the CDR3 is TGTGCCTGGAGCCCCGGGACTACGCTCACAGATACGCAGTATTTT. Its translation is CAWSPGTTLTDTQYF.

This clone has just a few counts. V usage is TRBV28 and J usage is TRBJ1-2; 9 bases line up with TRBD1. The CDR3 has 16 amino acids. With V trimmed by 4 bases and J by 2 bases, 8 bases remained unmatched. Germline CDR1 MDHEN, CDR2 SYDVKM. The CDR3 protein is CASSSPGQGANYGYTF. In DNA, the CDR3 is TGTGCCAGCAGTTCTCCGGGACAGGGCGCCAACTATGGCTACACCTTC.

The V gene is TRBV12-5, the J gene TRBJ2-1, with a weak D call TRBD1 (7 bases). Trimming took off 5 bases at V and 10 bases at J, with 21 bases between the two ends. The CDR3 loop spans 15 amino acids. Germline CDR1 LGHNT, CDR2 FRNRAP. The chain's CDR3 is CASGPTGGTAKEQFF. The CDR3 coding sequence is TGTGCTAGTGGTCCGACAGGAGGGACAGCAAAAGAGCAGTTCTTC. Together with reference TRBV12-5 and TRBJ2-1, the CDR3 gives the full variable domain: DARVTQTPRHKVTEMGQEVTMRCQPILGHNTVFWYRQTMMQGLELLAYFRNRAPLDDSGMPKDRFSAEMPDATLATLKIQPSEPRDSAVYFCASGPTGGTAKEQFFGPGTRLTVL.

The rearrangement links TRBV19 to TRBJ1-5; the match to TRBD1 covers 7 bases. V lost 5 bases and J lost 6; bases outside the gene matches: 7. The CDR3 runs to 14 residues. Per germline, CDR1 LNHDA and CDR2 SQIVND (reference sequence). CDR3 sequence (DNA): TGTGCCAGTAGTGACGCAGGGGGTTCTCAGCCCCAGCATTTT. Translated, it gives CASSDAGGSQPQHF.

The V gene is TRBV5-6, the J gene TRBJ1-2, with D possibly being TRBD1 (6 bases). Germline V gene lookup returns CDR1 SGHDT and CDR2 YYEEEE. The CDR3 loop spans 16 amino acids. V was shortened by 2 bases and J by 2 bases, with 16 bases between the two germline ends. Here the CDR3 DNA reads TGTGCCAGCAGCTTATGGTGGCCAGGGGAGAACTATGGCTACACCTTC. Translation: CASSLWWPGENYGYTF.

The V call is TRBV6-5, the J call TRBJ2-7; D gene uncertain. This CDR3 has 14 amino acids. Germline V gives CDR1 MNHEY, CDR2 SVGAGI. The V and J ends lost 6 bases and 0 bases respectively, with 12 bases between them. The DNA for the CDR3 is TGTGCCAGCAGGGTGGCCGGATCCTCCTACGAGCAGTACTTC. Translating gives CASRVAGSSYEQYF.

The chain is built from TRBV2 and TRBJ1-2; 8 bases agree with TRBD1. The CDR3 runs 19 residues. The V gene's germline CDR1 is SNHLY and CDR2 FYNNEI. Unmatched junction bases numbered 15, after V lost 1 base and J lost 2 bases. The CDR3 region has the DNA TGTGCCAGCAGTGAAGTGACCGGGACAGGCTATGGGGTAAACTATGGCTACACCTTC. Residues: CASSEVTGTGYGVNYGYTF.

V usage is TRBV9 and J usage is TRBJ2-5; TRBD2 matches 9 bases. Losses at the gene ends were 0 bases for V and 4 bases for J; bases not matched to a gene: 7. The CDR3 covers 16 residues. The germline V gene has CDR1 SGDLS and CDR2 YYNGEE. CDR3 in amino acids: CASSVGGRAAIETQYF. The CDR3 region has the DNA TGTGCCAGCAGCGTAGGCGGGAGGGCCGCTATAGAGACCCAGTACTTC.

This chain joins TRBV28 and TRBJ2-2; TRBD2 matches at 8 bases. This CDR3 comprises 15 residues. V dropped 5 bases and J dropped 7; count of bases not matched to a gene: 9. CDR1 is MDHEN, CDR2 SYDVKM, per germline. Here the CDR3 reads CASSKASGRGGELFF. The CDR3 DNA follows: TGTGCCAGCAGTAAGGCGAGCGGGAGAGGCGGGGAGCTGTTTTTT.

This clone has just a few counts. This chain joins TRBV6-6 and TRBJ2-3, with 7 bases identical to TRBD2. Trimming took 2 bases from V and 1 from J; bases not matched to a gene: 6. Looked up from germline, CDR1 is MNHNY and CDR2 is SVGAGI (reference sequence). The CDR3 has 16 amino acids. Here the CDR3 reads CASSYVRGGGTDTQYF. CDR3 DNA sequence: TGTGCCAGCAGTTACGTCCGGGGAGGGGGCACAGATACGCAGTATTTT.